These T cell receptor beta chains were read from a single sample in a study of cytomegalovirus exposure and HLA in healthy donors. Profiling relied on immunoSEQ multiplex PCR, and the TCRdb table lists in-frame clones only, not all of them. The sample contains about 160,000 clones, around four fifths of which appear only once. Sequenced input: PBMCs. The receptors here all came from a female donor in good health and CMV-seronegative. Each CDR3 is given with its conserved first and last residue. Each record gives: V gene, D gene, J gene, clone size, CDR3 DNA, CDR3 protein. The D gene is left open where the match is weak. Clone size appears in some rows only: once, few, many, or a class for an expanded clone.

V gene: TRBV18
D gene: TRBD1
J gene: TRBJ2-4
clone size: -
CDR3 DNA: TGTGCCAGCTCACCACAAACAGGGGGCTTCAGCAAAAACATTCAGTACTTC
CDR3 protein: CASSPQTGGFSKNIQYF

V gene: TRBV6-6
D gene: -
J gene: TRBJ1-2
clone size: -
CDR3 DNA: TGTGCCAGCAGTTCTAGGGGAAATGGCTACACCTTC
CDR3 protein: CASSSRGNGYTF

V gene: TRBV2
D gene: -
J gene: TRBJ1-3
clone size: once
CDR3 DNA: TGTGCCAGCATTCCGGACAGAGGAAACACCATATATTTT
CDR3 protein: CASIPDRGNTIYF

V gene: TRBV19
D gene: TRBD1
J gene: TRBJ2-1
clone size: -
CDR3 DNA: TGTGCCAGTACCGAGGGGGTAACAGGGGGACGGTACAATGAGCAGTTCTTC
CDR3 protein: CASTEGVTGGRYNEQFF

V gene: TRBV19
D gene: -
J gene: TRBJ1-2
clone size: -
CDR3 DNA: TGTGCCAGTAGTATAATGCAGGGCTCAAATGGCTACACCTTC
CDR3 protein: CASSIMQGSNGYTF

V gene: TRBV19
D gene: -
J gene: TRBJ1-2
clone size: few
CDR3 DNA: TGTGCCAGTAGCATCCAGTCTGTGGCCAACTATGGCTACACCTTC
CDR3 protein: CASSIQSVANYGYTF

V gene: TRBV6-5
D gene: -
J gene: TRBJ1-6
clone size: -
CDR3 DNA: TGTGCCAGCAGTTACCAGTTTGTGGGGCAAAATTCACCCCTCCACTTT
CDR3 protein: CASSYQFVGQNSPLHF

V gene: TRBV9
D gene: -
J gene: TRBJ2-2
clone size: -
CDR3 DNA: TGTGCCAGCAGCGTAGGAGTCTCGGGCGGGGAGCTGTTTTTT
CDR3 protein: CASSVGVSGGELFF

V gene: TRBV5-8
D gene: TRBD2
J gene: TRBJ2-3
clone size: -
CDR3 DNA: TGTGCCAGCAGCCATCCTAAATTAAGCGGGGGGGCCTCAGATACGCAGTATTTT
CDR3 protein: CASSHPKLSGGASDTQYF

V gene: TRBV7-8
D gene: -
J gene: TRBJ2-7
clone size: -
CDR3 DNA: TGTGCCAGCAGCCTGGCGGGACCGGGCGGTTACGAGCAGTACTTC
CDR3 protein: CASSLAGPGGYEQYF

V gene: TRBV6-4
D gene: -
J gene: TRBJ1-5
clone size: -
CDR3 DNA: TGTGCCAGCAGTGATTGCAAACCGGGACAAAGGGCTGGTCAGCCCCAGCATTTT
CDR3 protein: CASSDCKPGQRAGQPQHF

V gene: TRBV28
D gene: -
J gene: TRBJ2-6
clone size: -
CDR3 DNA: TGTGCCAGCAGTTTCGCGCGCTCTGGGGCCAACGTCCTGACTTTC
CDR3 protein: CASSFARSGANVLTF

V gene: TRBV29-1
D gene: TRBD2
J gene: TRBJ2-3
clone size: -
CDR3 DNA: TGCAGCGTTGAGGGTAGCGGGAGCAGTACGCAGTATTTT
CDR3 protein: CSVEGSGSSTQYF

V gene: TRBV5-1
D gene: -
J gene: TRBJ1-1
clone size: -
CDR3 DNA: TGCGCCAGCAGCTTGAATGGGGCTCCTCCCGTTGAAGCTTTCTTT
CDR3 protein: CASSLNGAPPVEAFF

V gene: TRBV7-8
D gene: TRBD2
J gene: TRBJ2-3
clone size: -
CDR3 DNA: TGTGCCAGCAGCCCAAGTTACGGACTAGCGGGGGGCACAGATACGCAGTATTTT
CDR3 protein: CASSPSYGLAGGTDTQYF

V gene: TRBV5-1
D gene: -
J gene: TRBJ2-3
clone size: few
CDR3 DNA: TGCGCCAGCAGCTTTGCGGGGGCCGGGGAAGATACGCAGTATTTT
CDR3 protein: CASSFAGAGEDTQYF